The 31 T cell receptor beta chains listed next were all sequenced from one sample in a study of cytomegalovirus exposure and HLA in healthy donors. A multiplex PCR was run with 60 Vbeta primers and 13 Jbeta primers. The protocol was immunoSEQ multiplex PCR, while the TCRdb copy is restricted to in-frame clones and leaves out a portion. The sample has 100,000 or so clones, 65% seen once. The sample comprised PBMCs. These receptor sequences come from a man aged 30 to 45 in good health and CMV-seropositive.

This clone was counted a single time. The chain uses TRBV27 and TRBJ2-6; perhaps TRBD1 as D (6 bases). The CDR3 sequence is 18 residues long. Germline V lookup: CDR1 MNHEY, CDR2 SMNVEV (reference sequence). Trimming took 2 bases from V and 0 from J, leaving 14 bases between them. CDR3 region: CASSLKDSRLSGANVLTF. CDR3 nucleotide sequence: TGTGCCAGCAGTTTAAAGGACAGTAGACTCTCTGGGGCCAACGTCCTGACTTTC.

The chain recombines TRBV11-3 with TRBJ2-3; 11 positions agree with TRBD2. CDR3 length: 16 amino acids. Trimming took 7 bases from V and 1 from J; bases not matched to a gene: 7. The germline V gene has CDR1 SGHNT and CDR2 YENEEA. For the CDR3, the DNA is TGTGCCAGCAACATAGGGGGACTAGCGGGCACAGATACGCAGTATTTT. It yields the protein CASNIGGLAGTDTQYF.

With regard to this clone: The junction departs from germline at one end; a sequencing error may be responsible. This chain uses TRBV5-5 with TRBJ2-3; no definite D call. Germline assignment: CDR1 SGHKS and CDR2 YYEKEE (reference sequence). This CDR3 region has 14 residues. The CDR3 coding sequence is TGTGCCGGCAGCCGTGGAGCCAGCACAGATACGCAGTATTTT. This encodes CAGSRGASTDTQYF.

The chain carries TRBV4-1 and TRBJ1-2; unclear D gene. The CDR3 runs to 11 residues. Germline CDR1 and CDR2: MGHRA and YSYEKL. V was trimmed by 3 bases and J by 12 bases, leaving 11 bases between them. The DNA for the CDR3 is TGCGCCAGCAGCCATGGACTGTTTCACACCTTC. Residues: CASSHGLFHTF.

The chain is built from TRBV5-1 and TRBJ1-3; D is ambiguous. V was shortened by 1 base and J by 0 bases, with 5 bases between the two germline ends. The CDR3 extends over 14 amino acids. Germline CDR1 SGHRS, CDR2 YFSETQ. CDR3 protein: CASSLPSSGNTIYF. Written as DNA, the CDR3 is TGCGCCAGCAGCTTGCCGAGCTCTGGAAACACCATATATTTT.

V is TRBV27 and J is TRBJ1-1; no clear D gene. There are 12 residues in the CDR3. The germline gives CDR1 MNHEY, CDR2 SMNVEV (reference sequence). Trimming removed 6 bases from V and 5 bases from J, with 10 bases in between. The DNA of the CDR3 is TGTGCCAGCAGATCTGGGGAGACTGAAGCTTTCTTT. As protein: CASRSGETEAFF.

V usage is TRBV5-4 and J usage is TRBJ2-1; TRBD2 matches 14 bases. CDR1 SGHNT and CDR2 YYREEE come from the germline V gene (reference sequence). V gave up 4 bases and J gave up 9 bases; unmatched junction bases: 6. The CDR3 consists of 15 residues. Here the CDR3 reads CASSGTSGGRGEQFF. The CDR3 nucleotides read TGTGCCAGCAGCGGGACTAGCGGGGGACGGGGTGAGCAGTTCTTC.

The chain combines TRBV18 with TRBJ2-1; maybe TRBD2 (7 bases). Germline CDR1 KGHSH, CDR2 LQKENI. CDR3 size: 15 residues. Trimming removed 0 bases at V and 12 bases at J, with 18 bases between. The CDR3 bases are TGTGCCAGCTCACCACCGGGAGGGGGTGAGGGTTTGCAGTTCTTC. Translation gives CASSPPGGGEGLQFF. The variable domain in full, completed from reference TRBV18 and TRBJ2-1, reads NAGVMQNPRHLVRRRGQEARLRCSPMKGHSHVYWYRQLPEEGLKFMVYLQKENIIDESGMPKERFSAEFPKEGPSILRIQQVVRGDSAAYFCASSPPGGGEGLQFFGPGTRLTVL.

The rearrangement links TRBV7-2 to TRBJ1-4; 8 bases agree with TRBD1. Germline V gene data show CDR1 as SGHTA and CDR2 as FQGNSA. The CDR3 runs to 14 residues. V was clipped by 5 bases and J by 2 bases; unmatched bases: 1. CDR3 coding DNA: TGTGCCAGCAGCAGACAGGGGACTAATGAAAAACTGTTTTTT. Its protein is CASSRQGTNEKLFF.

This chain joins TRBV19 and TRBJ1-3; D gene uncertain. Germline V CDR1 and CDR2: LNHDA, SQIVND (reference sequence). V lost 3 bases to trimming and J lost 2 bases, with 14 bases between them. This CDR3 is built from 16 residues. The DNA of the CDR3 is TGTGCCAGTAGTATCCCGCCTGCGGTTCCTGGAAACACCATATATTTT. It translates to CASSIPPAVPGNTIYF.

The chain couples TRBV30 to TRBJ1-5; perhaps TRBD1 as D (6 bases). Trimming stripped 2 bases from V and 0 bases from J, with 8 bases between. This CDR3 has 14 residues. Germline V CDR1 and CDR2: GTSNPN, SVGIG (reference sequence). CDR3 coding DNA: TGTGCCTGGAGTTGGACAGTTAGCAATCAGCCCCAGCATTTT. It encodes CAWSWTVSNQPQHF.

This chain connects TRBV5-1 to TRBJ1-3; possible D gene TRBD1, 6 bases. Trimming shortened V by 2 bases and J by 2 bases, and 14 bases separated the two germline ends. This CDR3 has 16 residues. Germline values: CDR1 SGHRS, CDR2 YFSETQ. This chain's CDR3 is CASSLMTQGTGNTIYF. In DNA, the CDR3 is TGCGCCAGCAGCTTAATGACACAGGGAACTGGAAACACCATATATTTT.

This chain's CDR3 is CASSYGDSSYEQYF. CDR3 DNA sequence: TGTGCCAGCAGTTATGGTGACAGCTCCTACGAGCAGTACTTC. V gene TRBV6-5 combines with J gene TRBJ2-7, with TRBD1 as a possible D gene (5 bases). Germline-derived CDR1 and CDR2 are MNHEY and SVGAGI. The CDR3 consists of 14 residues. The V end was cut by 3 bases, the J end by 0 bases, with 9 bases between.

This clone has only a few counts. The rearrangement links TRBV2 to TRBJ1-1, with 11 bases that match TRBD1. This CDR3 is built from 14 residues. Germline trimming cut 4 bases from V and 10 bases from J; bases unmatched to any gene: 8. Germline loops: CDR1 SNHLY, CDR2 FYNNEI. The CDR3 nucleotides are TGTGCCAGCAGTGCCCTTAGGGGGACAGGGGGAGCTTTCTTT. Amino acid sequence: CASSALRGTGGAFF.

The J gene is TRBJ2-2, the V gene TRBV5-1; 8 bases align to TRBD2. CDR1 and CDR2 (germline): SGHRS, YFSETQ. The trim removed 2 bases at V and 2 bases at J, leaving 5 bases unmatched. The CDR3 is 16 residues long. The CDR3 coding sequence is TGCGCCAGCAGCTTCACAGCGGGAGCAAACACCGGGGAGCTGTTTTTT. This codes for CASSFTAGANTGELFF.

V usage is TRBV7-8 and J usage is TRBJ2-7; TRBD2 matches at 7 bases. Per the germline V gene, CDR1 is SGHVS and CDR2 is FQNEAQ. The CDR3 has 14 residues. The V gene end was trimmed by 5 bases and the J gene end by 2 bases; junction bases not matched to a gene: 6. The CDR3 sequence: CASSIGGKAYEQYF. The CDR3 DNA follows: TGTGCCAGCAGCATCGGGGGGAAGGCCTACGAGCAGTACTTC. Using reference TRBV7-8 and TRBJ2-7 for the parts outside the CDR3, the full variable domain is GAGVSQSPRYKVAKRGQDVALRCDPISGHVSLFWYQQALGQGPEFLTYFQNEAQLDKSGLPSDRFFAERPEGSVSTLKIQRTQQEDSAVYLCASSIGGKAYEQYFGPGTRLTVT.

The chain employs TRBV5-1 and TRBJ2-7; D might be TRBD2 (7 bases). Germline CDR1 is SGHRS and CDR2 is YFSETQ. V lost 0 bases and J lost 3, with 13 bases in between. This CDR3 contains 15 residues. CDR3: CASSLGRGAHYEQYF. In DNA, the CDR3 is TGCGCCAGCAGCTTGGGTCGGGGGGCTCACTACGAGCAGTACTTC. The full variable domain, with the rest looked up from reference TRBV5-1 and TRBJ2-7, is KAGVTQTPRYLIKTRGQQVTLSCSPISGHRSVSWYQQTPGQGLQFLFEYFSETQRNKGNFPGRFSGRQFSNSRSEMNVSTLELGDSALYLCASSLGRGAHYEQYFGPGTRLTVT.

This rearrangement joins TRBV29-1 to TRBJ1-1, with D perhaps TRBD1 (6 bases). V lost 4 bases and J lost 3, with 9 bases in between. The germline CDR1 and CDR2 sequences are SQVTM and ANQGSEA. The CDR3 has 12 residues. This CDR3 is CSVGGGDTEAFF. As DNA, the CDR3 is TGCAGCGTTGGAGGGGGGGACACTGAAGCTTTCTTT.

The rearrangement uses TRBV6-5 and TRBJ1-5; D is perhaps TRBD1 (6 bases). V dropped 6 bases and J dropped 5 bases, with 14 bases sitting between them. Germline values: CDR1 MNHEY, CDR2 SVGAGI. The CDR3 sequence is 14 residues long. The CDR3 nucleotides read TGTGCCAGCAGCCGACAGGCCGGGTATCAGCCCCAGCATTTT. Amino acid sequence: CASSRQAGYQPQHF.

The chain recombines TRBV18 with TRBJ2-7; perhaps TRBD2 as D (6 bases). V was shortened by 3 bases and J by 3 bases, with 9 bases between the two germline ends. This CDR3 contains 13 residues. Per germline, CDR1 KGHSH and CDR2 LQKENI. The CDR3 sequence is CASSPPGLYEQYF. DNA of the CDR3: TGTGCCAGCTCACCGCCGGGACTCTACGAGCAGTACTTC.

The chain combines TRBV6-5 with TRBJ1-5; 8 bases are shared with TRBD1. The germline V gene has CDR1 MNHEY and CDR2 SVGAGI. The CDR3 is 15 residues long. V lost 6 bases and J lost 4; bases outside the gene matches: 8. The CDR3: CASRTGGNGNQPQHF. The DNA of the CDR3 is TGTGCCAGCAGAACAGGGGGGAACGGGAATCAGCCCCAGCATTTT.

As for this clone: Within the sample, other DNA sequences also encode this same CDR3. This rearrangement joins TRBV5-4 to TRBJ2-2, with 11 bases fitting TRBD2. With V trimmed by 0 bases and J by 5 bases, 3 bases remained unmatched. This CDR3 is 16 amino acids long. CDR1 and CDR2 from the germline V gene are SGHNT and YYREEE (reference sequence). The CDR3 nucleotides are TGTGCCAGCAGCTTGGGTCTAGCGGGGGGTACCGGGGAGCTGTTTTTT. Its protein product is CASSLGLAGGTGELFF. The full variable domain, rest sourced from reference TRBV5-4 and TRBJ2-2, is ETGVTQSPTHLIKTRGQQVTLRCSSQSGHNTVSWYQQALGQGPQFIFQYYREEENGRGNFPPRFSGLQFPNYSSELNVNALELDDSALYLCASSLGLAGGTGELFFGEGSRLTVL.

The chain recombines TRBV27 with TRBJ2-4, with D perhaps TRBD2 (6 bases). Trimming took off 5 bases at V and 1 base at J, with 21 bases between the two ends. Germline-derived CDR1 and CDR2 are MNHEY and SMNVEV (reference sequence). The CDR3 is 18 residues long. The CDR3 here is CASSPRGLLVGAKNIQYF. Here the CDR3 DNA reads TGTGCCAGCAGTCCCCGGGGACTGCTTGTTGGGGCCAAAAACATTCAGTACTTC.

V gene TRBV29-1 combines with J gene TRBJ2-5, with TRBD2 as a possible D gene (5 bases). The CDR3 sequence is 12 residues long. The V gene's germline CDR1 is SQVTM and CDR2 ANQGSEA. V was pared by 6 bases and J by 5 bases, with 13 bases between. The CDR3 region is CSVLEDWETQYF. The CDR3 region has the DNA TGCAGCGTCTTGGAGGATTGGGAGACCCAGTACTTC.

This clone has more than one count but fewer than ten. This CDR3 reads CASSLIQGDGYTF. In DNA, the CDR3 is TGCGCCAGCAGCTTGATTCAGGGTGATGGCTACACCTTC. The chain is built from TRBV5-1 and TRBJ1-2; D perhaps matches TRBD1 (5 bases). The germline V gene encodes CDR1 SGHRS and CDR2 YFSETQ. The germline V and J ends were trimmed by 1 base and 6 bases, with 10 bases remaining between them. The CDR3 covers 13 residues. Full variable domain (rest looked up from reference TRBV5-1 and TRBJ1-2): KAGVTQTPRYLIKTRGQQVTLSCSPISGHRSVSWYQQTPGQGLQFLFEYFSETQRNKGNFPGRFSGRQFSNSRSEMNVSTLELGDSALYLCASSLIQGDGYTFGSGTRLTVV.

The chain is built from TRBV4-1 and TRBJ1-1; 8 bases are shared with TRBD1. Germline-derived CDR1 and CDR2 are MGHRA and YSYEKL. The CDR3 is 15 amino acids. V dropped 1 base and J dropped 7; count of bases not matched to a gene: 8. CDR3 sequence: CASSQGGQVRFEAFF. The CDR3 DNA reads TGCGCCAGCAGCCAAGGGGGACAGGTTCGATTTGAAGCTTTCTTT.

A few counts support this clone. The chain uses TRBV5-4 and TRBJ2-5; 8 nucleotides align to TRBD1. Trimming removed 3 bases from V and 5 bases from J; junction bases left unmatched: 9. Germline CDR1 and CDR2: SGHNT and YYREEE (reference sequence). The CDR3 contains 15 residues. The CDR3 nucleotides are TGTGCCAGCAGCTCTTCCCTCAGGGGGCGGGAGACCCAGTACTTC. This translates into CASSSSLRGRETQYF.

V is TRBV5-1 and J is TRBJ2-7; 12 nucleotides line up with TRBD2. The CDR3 extends over 15 amino acids. The germline V gene encodes CDR1 SGHRS and CDR2 YFSETQ. V lost 4 bases to trimming and J lost 2 bases; unmatched junction nucleotides: 4. The CDR3 loop reads CASSPTSGGPYEQYF. In DNA form, the CDR3 reads TGCGCCAGCAGCCCGACTAGCGGGGGCCCCTACGAGCAGTACTTC.

The chain employs TRBV6-5 and TRBJ2-1; TRBD1 agrees at 10 bases. Unmatched junction bases numbered 7, after V lost 5 bases and J lost 15 bases. This CDR3 comprises 12 residues. Looked up from germline, CDR1 is MNHEY and CDR2 is SVGAGI. The CDR3, as DNA: TGTGCCAGCAGTGGGGGGACAGGGGTCTCGTTCTTC. Amino acids: CASSGGTGVSFF.

The V and J genes are TRBV11-2 and TRBJ1-4; 10 bases match TRBD1. Germline trimming cut 5 bases from V and 6 bases from J; bases unmatched to any gene: 6. The CDR3 has 15 amino acids. Germline loops: CDR1 SGHAT, CDR2 FQNNGV. CDR3 nucleotide sequence: TGTGCCAGCAGCCAGATGGGGACAGGGGATGAAAAACTGTTTTTT. Translated, it gives CASSQMGTGDEKLFF.

The chain combines TRBV5-4 with TRBJ1-1; D remains unclear. The CDR3 runs 15 residues. Germline lookup yields CDR1 SGHNT and CDR2 YYREEE (reference sequence). The V and J ends lost 0 bases and 4 bases respectively, with 13 bases between them. For the CDR3, the DNA is TGTGCCAGCAGCTTGGGTGTGGAGAGGAGCACTGAAGCTTTCTTT. Encoded protein: CASSLGVERSTEAFF.